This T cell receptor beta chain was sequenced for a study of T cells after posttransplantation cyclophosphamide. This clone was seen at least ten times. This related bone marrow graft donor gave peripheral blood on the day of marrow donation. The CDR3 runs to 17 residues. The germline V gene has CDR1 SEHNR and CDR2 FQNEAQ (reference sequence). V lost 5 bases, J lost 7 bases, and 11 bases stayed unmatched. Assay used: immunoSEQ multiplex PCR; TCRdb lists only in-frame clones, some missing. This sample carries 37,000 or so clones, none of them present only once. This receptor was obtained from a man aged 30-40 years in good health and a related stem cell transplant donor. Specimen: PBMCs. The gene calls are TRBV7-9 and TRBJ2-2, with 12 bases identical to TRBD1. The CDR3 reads CASSPGTGQGANGELFF. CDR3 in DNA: TGTGCCAGCAGCCCCGGGACGGGACAGGGGGCTAACGGGGAGCTGTTTTTT.